A selection of T cell receptor beta chains follows, all from one sample in a study of vaccination effects on CD4 cells after COVID-19. Measured with immunoSEQ multiplex PCR; TCRdb has only the in-frame clones, and not every one. The sample carries roughly 26,000 clones, about 84% recorded once. These receptors' targets are unknown. Specimen: CD4+ T cells from PBMCs cultured with HCoV-NL63 spike peptides, collected before COVID-19 vaccination. The receptors were gathered from a human donor who had a prior SARS-CoV-2 infection. Both conserved end residues are trimmed from each CDR3. Each record gives: V gene, J gene, clone size, D gene, CDR3 protein. D genes are given only for firm matches. Clone size is stated in some rows and not others, as once, few, many or a class when expanded.

v_call: TRBV19
j_call: TRBJ2-7
clone_size: once
d_call: NA
cdr3_aa: ASSTKGSGSYEQY

v_call: TRBV5-1
j_call: TRBJ2-3
clone_size: NA
d_call: TRBD2
cdr3_aa: ASSSREFGSGSLRLADTQY

v_call: TRBV4-3
j_call: TRBJ1-3
clone_size: NA
d_call: NA
cdr3_aa: ASSPNIGAGNTIY

v_call: TRBV30
j_call: TRBJ1-2
clone_size: NA
d_call: NA
cdr3_aa: AWGLKGYNGYT

v_call: TRBV3-1/TRBV3-2
j_call: TRBJ2-2
clone_size: NA
d_call: NA
cdr3_aa: ASSRRGGGLWTGELF

v_call: TRBV2
j_call: TRBJ1-4
clone_size: NA
d_call: NA
cdr3_aa: ASSEGGTSVRGEKLF

v_call: TRBV5-1
j_call: TRBJ1-2
clone_size: NA
d_call: TRBD1
cdr3_aa: ASSLGGQGNGYT

v_call: TRBV28
j_call: TRBJ1-2
clone_size: NA
d_call: NA
cdr3_aa: ASSFQVYGYT

v_call: TRBV5-1
j_call: TRBJ1-1
clone_size: NA
d_call: TRBD1
cdr3_aa: ASSLAPGGNGAF

v_call: TRBV28
j_call: TRBJ1-3
clone_size: NA
d_call: NA
cdr3_aa: ASSLRTGPSGNTIY

v_call: TRBV6-2/TRBV6-3
j_call: TRBJ2-7
clone_size: NA
d_call: NA
cdr3_aa: ASSSGFWPSVYEQY

v_call: TRBV5-1
j_call: TRBJ2-3
clone_size: NA
d_call: NA
cdr3_aa: ASSLGQGYTDTQY

v_call: TRBV19
j_call: TRBJ1-5
clone_size: NA
d_call: NA
cdr3_aa: ASSQRGHNQPQH

v_call: TRBV5-1
j_call: TRBJ2-7
clone_size: NA
d_call: TRBD1
cdr3_aa: ASSYTGTVTYEQY

v_call: TRBV6-5
j_call: TRBJ2-3
clone_size: NA
d_call: TRBD1
cdr3_aa: ASKRDRGSDTQY

v_call: TRBV7-2
j_call: TRBJ2-7
clone_size: NA
d_call: NA
cdr3_aa: ASSLTASYEQY

v_call: TRBV7-6
j_call: TRBJ1-3
clone_size: NA
d_call: TRBD1
cdr3_aa: ASSTPPGTGLSGNTIY

v_call: TRBV2
j_call: TRBJ2-3
clone_size: NA
d_call: NA
cdr3_aa: ASSEEAKGAGLTDTQY

v_call: TRBV5-1
j_call: TRBJ1-2
clone_size: NA
d_call: NA
cdr3_aa: ASSLNPNWVANYGYT

v_call: TRBV11-3
j_call: TRBJ1-6
clone_size: NA
d_call: NA
cdr3_aa: ASSLVNSPLH

v_call: TRBV5-8
j_call: TRBJ2-5
clone_size: NA
d_call: TRBD1
cdr3_aa: ASSLVTGARTQY

v_call: TRBV4-1
j_call: TRBJ2-7
clone_size: NA
d_call: TRBD2
cdr3_aa: ASSRLAGFRDYEQY

v_call: TRBV7-2
j_call: TRBJ1-1
clone_size: NA
d_call: NA
cdr3_aa: ASSRAVEAF